The next 10 T cell receptor beta chains were all read from a single sample in a study of shared clonotypes between healthy human individuals (dated by TCRdb to the early 2020s). The library was generated by the immunoSEQ multiplex PCR assay. TCRdb's version of the immuneACCESS table is confined to in-frame rearrangements and falls short of the full clone set. An unresolved V gene accounts for under half of the shortfall where checked; the remainder is of unknown origin. For this sample the table gives nearly 750,000 clones, of which roughly 72% were detected only once. Around 1.7% of the sample rests with the top ten. Sequencing input: memory CD4+ T cells sorted from blood. In the paper's terms, the cell subset or site label means: CD45RA-negative fraction. Every receptor here comes from a woman aged 30 to 39 in good health.

The chain combines TRBV18 with TRBJ1-2, with D tentatively TRBD1 (5 bases). V was shortened by 3 bases and J by 6 bases, with 14 bases between the two germline ends. The germline V gene has CDR1 KGHSH and CDR2 LQKENI. The CDR3 is made up of 14 amino acids. This CDR3 is CASSPDSRSNGYTF. The DNA for the CDR3 is TGTGCCAGCTCACCCGACAGCCGAAGCAATGGCTACACCTTC.

To note about this clone: Within the sample, other DNA sequences also encode this same CDR3. J is TRBJ2-7 and V is TRBV6-1; D is undetermined. The CDR3 spans 12 residues. Germline lookup yields CDR1 MNHNS and CDR2 SASEGT. Trimming removed 1 base from V and 3 bases from J, with 4 bases in between. The CDR3 sequence: CASSEGIYEQYF. The DNA for the CDR3 is TGTGCCAGCAGTGAAGGTATCTACGAGCAGTACTTC.

This clone has only a few counts. V usage is TRBV5-6 and J usage is TRBJ1-4, with 9 bases matching TRBD1. The CDR3 has 18 amino acids. Per germline, CDR1 SGHDT and CDR2 YYEEEE. Trimming took 2 bases from V and 0 from J; bases not matched to a gene: 8. For the CDR3, the DNA is TGTGCCAGCAGCTTCTTCAGGACAGGGGTAACAACTAATGAAAAACTGTTTTTT. It specifies CASSFFRTGVTTNEKLFF.

V usage is TRBV6-5 and J usage is TRBJ2-7; tentatively, D is TRBD1 (6 bases). Germline CDR1 is MNHEY and CDR2 is SVGAGI. The CDR3 has 15 amino acids. Trimming cost V 5 bases and J 2 bases, with 16 bases left between them. CDR3 nucleotides: TGTGCCAGCAGTCGGACAGACGATACCCCCTACGAGCAGTACTTC. Translating gives CASSRTDDTPYEQYF.

The chain combines TRBV27 with TRBJ2-7, with TRBD1 matching over 8 bases. There are 15 residues in the CDR3. V was pared by 2 bases and J by 0 bases, with 3 bases of the junction left unmatched. Germline-derived CDR1 and CDR2 are MNHEY and SMNVEV (reference sequence). As DNA, the CDR3 is TGTGCCAGCAGTTTACAGGGGGCGAGCTCCTACGAGCAGTACTTC. Its translation is CASSLQGASSYEQYF.

This clone was seen many times. V is TRBV2 and J is TRBJ2-2, with D perhaps given as TRBD1 or TRBD2 (5 bases each). This CDR3 has 15 residues. V lost 3 bases and J 7 bases, leaving 15 bases between the germline ends. Per the germline V gene, CDR1 is SNHLY and CDR2 is FYNNEI. CDR3 amino acids: CASSDYRGSGGELFF. In DNA form, the CDR3 reads TGTGCCAGCAGTGATTATAGGGGCAGCGGCGGGGAGCTGTTTTTT.

The rearrangement uses TRBV6-4 and TRBJ1-6, with a possible D match to TRBD1 (5 bases). The CDR3 runs to 14 residues. Germline V gene lookup returns CDR1 MRHNA and CDR2 SNTAGT. Trimming removed 0 bases at V and 9 bases at J, with 9 bases between. The CDR3 loop is CASSDSGEGSPLHF. The CDR3 DNA follows: TGTGCCAGCAGTGACTCGGGGGAAGGTTCACCCCTCCACTTT.

As DNA, the CDR3 is TGTGCCAGCAGTCCGTCCCCCGGGTCCTCTTTCTTT. Encoded protein: CASSPSPGSSFF. V and J are TRBV28 and TRBJ1-1; D uncertain. This CDR3 contains 12 residues. The germline V gene encodes CDR1 MDHEN and CDR2 SYDVKM. The germline V and J ends were trimmed by 5 bases and 12 bases, with 16 bases remaining between them.

This clone was seen a single time. This could be a read error, since a much larger clone is one nucleotide away. Other DNA sequences in the sample encode the same CDR3. The chain is built from TRBV19 and TRBJ1-1; D gene unclear. V lost 3 bases, J lost 4 bases, and 9 bases lay in between. In germline, CDR1 is LNHDA, CDR2 SQIVND (reference sequence). The CDR3 sequence is 13 residues long. CDR3 residues: CASSIPLGTEAFF. Written as DNA, the CDR3 is TGTGCCAGTAGTATCCCTCTTGGCACTGAAGCTTTCTTT.

In its sample, this clone was seen a few times. The chain has TRBV18 and TRBJ1-3; tentative D call: TRBD1 (6 bases). Germline loops: CDR1 KGHSH, CDR2 LQKENI. Trimming took off 5 bases at V and 1 base at J, with 12 bases between the two ends. The CDR3 is 15 residues long. CDR3 sequence (DNA): TGTGCCAGCTCAGGACAGTACGGATCTGGAAACACCATATATTTT. This translates into CASSGQYGSGNTIYF.